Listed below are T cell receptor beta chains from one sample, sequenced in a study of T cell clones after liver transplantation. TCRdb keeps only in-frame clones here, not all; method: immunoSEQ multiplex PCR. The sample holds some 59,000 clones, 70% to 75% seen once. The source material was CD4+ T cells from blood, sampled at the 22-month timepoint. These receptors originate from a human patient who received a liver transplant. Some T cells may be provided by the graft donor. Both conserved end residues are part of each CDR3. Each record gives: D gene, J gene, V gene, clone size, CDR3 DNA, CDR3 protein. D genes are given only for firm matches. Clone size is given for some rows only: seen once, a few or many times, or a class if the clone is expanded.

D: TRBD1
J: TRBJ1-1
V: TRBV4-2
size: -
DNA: TGTGCCAGCTCCCTAGCCACGACAGGGGGAACTGAAGCTTTCTTT
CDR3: CASSLATTGGTEAFF

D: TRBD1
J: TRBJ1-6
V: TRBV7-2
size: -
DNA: TGTGCCAGCCGGGACAGCCTAAATTCACCCCTCCACTTT
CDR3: CASRDSLNSPLHF

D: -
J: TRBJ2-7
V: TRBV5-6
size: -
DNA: TGTGCCAGCAGCGAAACAGGGACCAGCTACGAGCAGTACTTC
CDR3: CASSETGTSYEQYF

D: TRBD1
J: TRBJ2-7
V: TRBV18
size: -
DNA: TGTGCCAGCTCACCCCCAGGGGGCGAGCAGTACTTC
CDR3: CASSPPGGEQYF

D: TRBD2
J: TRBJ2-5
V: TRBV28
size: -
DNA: TGTGCCAGCAGCCATTCGGGGGGGCCGGGTGATGAGACCCAGTACTTC
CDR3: CASSHSGGPGDETQYF

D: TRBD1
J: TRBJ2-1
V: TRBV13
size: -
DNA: TGTGCCAGCAGCACCCTCTCGGGACAGGGGGCTAATGAGCAGTTCTTC
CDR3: CASSTLSGQGANEQFF

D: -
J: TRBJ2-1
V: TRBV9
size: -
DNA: TGTGCCAGCAGCATAAACAGGGCGAATGAGCAGTTCTTC
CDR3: CASSINRANEQFF

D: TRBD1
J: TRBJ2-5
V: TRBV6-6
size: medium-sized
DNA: TGTGCCAGCAGTTACTCGGACAGGCTCCAAGAGACCCAGTACTTC
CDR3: CASSYSDRLQETQYF

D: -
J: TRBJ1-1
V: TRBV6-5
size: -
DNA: TGTGCCAGCAGCTGGGGCCCAAGTACTGAAGCTTTCTTT
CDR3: CASSWGPSTEAFF

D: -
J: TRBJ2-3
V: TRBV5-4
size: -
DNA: TGTGCCAGCAGCTTCCCCAGTGGAGTTTCCGATACGCAGTATTTT
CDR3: CASSFPSGVSDTQYF

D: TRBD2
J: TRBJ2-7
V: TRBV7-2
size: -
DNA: TGTGCCAGCAGCCTCCGACTAGCGGGCTACGAGCAGTACTTC
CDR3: CASSLRLAGYEQYF

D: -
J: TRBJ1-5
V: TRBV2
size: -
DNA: TGTGCCAGATACCTGACAGGCGGTGCCAATCAGCCCCAGCATTTT
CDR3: CARYLTGGANQPQHF

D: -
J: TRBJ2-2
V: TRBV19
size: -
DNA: TGTGCCAGTAGTATACCTCTCGGTGACTACACCGGGGAGCTGTTTTTT
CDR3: CASSIPLGDYTGELFF

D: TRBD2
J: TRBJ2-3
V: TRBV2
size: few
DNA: TGTGCCAGCAGTGAAGGACTAGCGGGGGGCCAGACAGATACGCAGTATTTT
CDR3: CASSEGLAGGQTDTQYF